These 16 T cell receptor beta chains came from one sample sequenced in a study of shared clonotypes between healthy human individuals. Terminally differentiated effector memory CD45RA+ cells were excluded by CCR7 positive selection of CD45RO-negative cells. TCRdb's copy holds only in-frame clones and misses some; the assay was immunoSEQ multiplex PCR. The table lists around 1.9 million clones, roughly 93% of them singletons. Sequencing was done on a sample of naive CD8+ T cells from PBMCs. The receptors derive from a man aged 18 to 29 in good health. Some clones in this sample may be carry-over from other donors' samples.

V usage is TRBV11-2 and J usage is TRBJ2-7; unclear D gene. CDR1 SGHAT and CDR2 FQNNGV come from the germline V gene. Trimming pared 3 bases from V and 2 bases from J, leaving 11 bases between. The CDR3 consists of 14 residues. CDR3 sequence reads: CASSFDSSTYEQYF. The CDR3 nucleotides read TGTGCCAGCAGCTTCGACTCCTCCACCTACGAGCAGTACTTC. The full variable domain, its missing parts supplied by reference TRBV11-2 and TRBJ2-7, is EAGVAQSPRYKIIEKRQSVAFWCNPISGHATLYWYQQILGQGPKLLIQFQNNGVVDDSQLPKDRFSAERLKGVDSTLKIQPAKLEDSAVYLCASSFDSSTYEQYFGPGTRLTVT.

This rearrangement joins TRBV4-3 to TRBJ2-7; D is possibly TRBD1 (7 bases). The germline V and J ends were trimmed by 1 base and 7 bases, with 14 bases remaining between them. CDR1 and CDR2 (germline): LGHNA, YSLEER. The CDR3 contains 14 residues. As DNA, the CDR3 is TGCGCCAGCAGCCAAGGCGGGACAGCCGGTGAGCAGTACTTC. It codes for CASSQGGTAGEQYF.

V and J are TRBV19 and TRBJ2-7; no reliable D call. Trimming cost V 5 bases and J 2 bases, with 10 bases left between them. This CDR3 contains 13 residues. Per germline, CDR1 LNHDA and CDR2 SQIVND (reference sequence). In DNA form, the CDR3 reads TGTGCCAGTAGTTTTGGACGGACCTACGAGCAGTACTTC. Protein product: CASSFGRTYEQYF.

Worth noting for this clone: Different DNA sequences within this sample yield the same CDR3. This chain joins TRBV27 and TRBJ2-7, with TRBD1 matching over 7 bases. The trim removed 6 bases at V and 1 base at J, leaving 3 bases unmatched. Germline V gene data show CDR1 as MNHEY and CDR2 as SMNVEV (reference sequence). This CDR3 has 13 amino acids. As DNA, the CDR3 is TGTGCCAGCAGCCTGGGACAGTCCTACGAGCAGTACTTC. Translating gives CASSLGQSYEQYF.

The V call is TRBV5-6, the J call TRBJ2-7; D gene unclear. There are 14 residues in the CDR3. V lost 3 bases and J lost 2, with 12 bases in between. Germline V lookup: CDR1 SGHDT, CDR2 YYEEEE. CDR3 in DNA: TGTGCCAGCAGCTCTATGTTGAACGCCTACGAGCAGTACTTC. Amino acid sequence: CASSSMLNAYEQYF.

The V call is TRBV5-1, the J call TRBJ2-1, with 9 bases aligning to TRBD2. Germline CDR1 is SGHRS and CDR2 is YFSETQ. The trim removed 2 bases at V and 7 bases at J, leaving 7 bases unmatched. There are 15 residues in the CDR3. As DNA, the CDR3 is TGCGCCAGCAGCTTCATGGCGGGAGGGCCAAATGAGCAGTTCTTC. Translated: CASSFMAGGPNEQFF. Variable domain in full (rest from reference TRBV5-1 and TRBJ2-1): KAGVTQTPRYLIKTRGQQVTLSCSPISGHRSVSWYQQTPGQGLQFLFEYFSETQRNKGNFPGRFSGRQFSNSRSEMNVSTLELGDSALYLCASSFMAGGPNEQFFGPGTRLTVL.

This clone was detected only once. This sequence joins TRBV7-6 and TRBJ1-1, with D perhaps TRBD1 (6 bases). CDR3 length: 15 residues. With 5 bases removed from V and 7 bases from J, the gap between germline ends came to 20 bases. The germline V gene has CDR1 SGHVS and CDR2 FNYEAQ. The CDR3 nucleotides read TGTGCCAGCAGCCCCACCCCGGGGACACAAATTGAAGCTTTCTTT. The encoded protein is CASSPTPGTQIEAFF. Filled out from reference TRBV7-6 and TRBJ1-1, the complete variable domain reads GAGVSQSPRYKVTKRGQDVALRCDPISGHVSLYWYRQALGQGPEFLTYFNYEAQQDKSGLPNDRFSAERPEGSISTLTIQRTEQRDSAMYRCASSPTPGTQIEAFFGQGTRLTVV.

The chain has TRBV28 and TRBJ1-4; D gene unclear. With 1 base removed from V and 4 bases from J, the gap between germline ends came to 7 bases. The CDR3 spans 14 residues. Germline V lookup: CDR1 MDHEN, CDR2 SYDVKM. For the CDR3, the DNA is TGTGCCAGCAGTTTATACAAGAGTAATGAAAAACTGTTTTTT. This gives the protein CASSLYKSNEKLFF. Combining the CDR3 with reference TRBV28 and TRBJ1-4 gives the whole variable domain DVKVTQSSRYLVKRTGEKVFLECVQDMDHENMFWYRQDPGLGLRLIYFSYDVKMKEKGDIPEGYSVSREKKERFSLILESASTNQTSMYLCASSLYKSNEKLFFGSGTQLSVL.

The rearrangement joins TRBV11-2 to TRBJ2-2, with D perhaps matching TRBD2 (6 bases). Germline values: CDR1 SGHAT, CDR2 FQNNGV. This CDR3 is 15 amino acids long. Trimming took 6 bases from V and 7 from J, leaving 18 bases between them. CDR3 in DNA: TGTGCCAGCAGTTTTACCGGGAGCGGTCTCGGGGAGCTGTTTTTT. This sequence encodes CASSFTGSGLGELFF.

The rearrangement links TRBV11-1 to TRBJ1-1; no clear D gene. Germline CDR1 and CDR2: SGHAT and FQDESV (reference sequence). V lost 1 base and J 7 bases, leaving 16 bases between the germline ends. The CDR3 runs 15 residues. CDR3 amino acids: CASSLGVIGYSEAFF. CDR3 bases: TGTGCCAGCAGCTTAGGAGTTATAGGGTACAGTGAAGCTTTCTTT.

The chain uses TRBV28 and TRBJ1-5, with 9 bases identical to TRBD1. The length of the CDR3 is 15 residues. Germline lookup yields CDR1 MDHEN and CDR2 SYDVKM. V trimming: 5 bases; J trimming: 6 bases; junction bases outside the gene matches: 8. CDR3 loop: CASSHDRGVAQPQHF. DNA for the CDR3: TGTGCCAGCAGTCACGACAGGGGGGTAGCTCAGCCCCAGCATTTT.

V and J are TRBV10-3 and TRBJ2-7, with D perhaps TRBD1 or TRBD2 (7 bases each). V gave up 2 bases and J gave up 2 bases, with 19 bases separating them. Germline CDR1 and CDR2: ENHRY and SYGVKD. The CDR3 is made up of 17 amino acids. The DNA of the CDR3 is TGTGCCATCAGTGAGCCACGCAGGGGGAGGGCCACCTACGAGCAGTACTTC. Its translation is CAISEPRRGRATYEQYF.

This rearrangement joins TRBV7-9 to TRBJ2-5; TRBD2 agrees at 8 bases. Germline-derived CDR1 and CDR2 are SEHNR and FQNEAQ (reference sequence). The CDR3 is 15 residues long. After removal of 4 bases from V and 4 bases from J, the junction contained 8 bases not matched to a gene. CDR3 nucleotides: TGTGCCAGCAGCTCAGGGACTAGTAGGACAGAGACCCAGTACTTC. Translated: CASSSGTSRTETQYF.

This clone was seen a few times. The V and J genes are TRBV6-5 and TRBJ1-1, with D uncertain. The CDR3 is made up of 13 amino acids. Trimming took 2 bases from V and 0 from J, leaving 4 bases between them. Germline values: CDR1 MNHEY, CDR2 SVGAGI. The CDR3 spells CASSYLMNTEAFF. The CDR3 DNA follows: TGTGCCAGCAGTTACCTAATGAACACTGAAGCTTTCTTT.

This clone showed up just once. This CDR3 reads CASSFSGNTYEQYF. In nucleotides, the CDR3 is TGTGCCAGCAGCTTTAGCGGAAATACCTACGAGCAGTACTTC. The chain carries TRBV11-2 and TRBJ2-7, with D perhaps TRBD2 (6 bases). CDR3 length equals 14 residues. Germline lookup yields CDR1 SGHAT and CDR2 FQNNGV. Between the trimmed V and J ends, which lost 3 bases and 2 bases, there was a span of 11 bases.

V is TRBV28 and J is TRBJ2-2; the match to TRBD2 covers 8 bases. J lost 5 bases, V lost 3 bases, and 5 bases had no gene match. The CDR3 length is 15 residues. CDR1 and CDR2 (germline): MDHEN, SYDVKM. CDR3: CASSFEGLGTGELFF. CDR3 DNA sequence: TGTGCCAGCAGTTTCGAGGGACTAGGAACCGGGGAGCTGTTTTTT.